The 29 T cell receptor beta chains below were found in one sample sequenced in a study of T cells in Graves' hyperthyroidism and ophthalmopathy (dated by TCRdb to the late 2010s). Preparation of the library involved multiplex PCR. The data were produced on an Illumina HiSeq 2000. The TCR beta CDR3 regions were amplified from RNA transcripts. A first-round RT-PCR of the TCR CDR3 used the HTBI primer set with the Qiagen OneStep RT-PCR kit. The public sequencing data were trimmed at Q25 with fastp and processed into clonotypes with MiXCR by TCRdb, which kept only in-frame beta chains. Under each unique CDR3 protein, matching rows form one entry showing the most common genes and DNA. The sample table records fewer than 400,000 distinct CDR3 sequences; approximately 14% of these occur just once. Roughly 25% of the sample lies in the top ten. Sequencing was carried out using blood. The receptor source for this set is a woman aged 18-35 years with Graves' hyperthyroidism that later progressed to Graves' ophthalmopathy.

This clonotype was found many times. This chain joins TRBV30 and TRBJ1-1, with D possibly being TRBD1 (5 bases). The V gene lost 3 bases and the J gene lost 3 bases, with 11 bases spanning the gap. In germline, CDR1 is GTSNPN, CDR2 SVGIG (reference sequence). CDR3 size: 13 residues. The DNA for the CDR3 is TGTGCCTGGAGATGGGGGACGGACACTGAAGCTTTCTTT. This gives the protein CAWRWGTDTEAFF. The full variable domain, completed using reference TRBV30 and TRBJ1-1, is SQTIHQWPATLVQPVGSPLSLECTVEGTSNPNLYWYRQAAGRGLQLLFYSVGIGQISSEVPQNLSASRPQDRQFILSSKKLLLSDSGFYLCAWRWGTDTEAFFGQGTRLTVV.

This clonotype was found many times. The chain links TRBV7-9 to TRBJ2-1; D is perhaps TRBD2 (6 bases). Germline assignment: CDR1 SEHNR and CDR2 FQNEAQ (reference sequence). Trimming removed 1 base at V and 6 bases at J, with 7 bases between. The CDR3 covers 13 residues. The CDR3 DNA is TGTGCCAGCAGCTTAGGGACTATCAATGAGCAGTTCTTC. Protein product: CASSLGTINEQFF.

This clonotype was picked up a small number of times. The J gene is TRBJ2-7, the V gene TRBV10-3; D may be TRBD2 (5 bases). The CDR3 covers 12 residues. The germline gives CDR1 ENHRY, CDR2 SYGVKD. With 3 bases removed from V and 5 bases from J, the gap between germline ends came to 8 bases. The CDR3 sequence is CAISDLSDEQYF. The CDR3 DNA sequence: TGTGCCATCAGTGACCTTAGCGACGAGCAGTACTTC.

This clonotype was counted many times. The chain couples TRBV27 to TRBJ2-7, with TRBD2 matching 15 bases. The CDR3 runs to 20 residues. Looked up from germline, CDR1 is MNHEY and CDR2 is SMNVEV (reference sequence). V shed 1 base and J 2 bases; nucleotides not matched to a gene: 12. The DNA of the CDR3 is TGTGCCAGCAGTTTATTAACCCCCGGGACTAGCGGGAGGTCGACCTACGAGCAGTACTTC. Translated, it gives CASSLLTPGTSGRSTYEQYF.

This clonotype was found many times. The chain combines TRBV27 with TRBJ2-7; 9 bases are a match to TRBD2. Per the germline V gene, CDR1 is MNHEY and CDR2 is SMNVEV (reference sequence). Trimming at V came to 2 bases and at J to 2 bases, leaving 4 bases not matched to a gene. The CDR3 sequence is 15 residues long. The DNA of the CDR3 is TGTGCCAGCAGTTTACGGGCGGGAGGGCCCTACGAGCAGTACTTC. Its protein product is CASSLRAGGPYEQYF.

This clonotype has ten or more counts. This chain uses TRBV2 with TRBJ2-3; possible D gene TRBD1, 6 bases. The CDR3 totals 15 residues. V was clipped by 7 bases and J by 0 bases, with 14 bases between them. Germline assignment: CDR1 SNHLY and CDR2 FYNNEI. This CDR3 reads CASNPGHLSTDTQYF. The CDR3 DNA is TGTGCCAGCAATCCGGGACACCTTAGCACAGATACGCAGTATTTT.

This rearrangement joins TRBV6-4 to TRBJ2-3; D ambiguous. Germline lookup yields CDR1 MRHNA and CDR2 SNTAGT. The CDR3 spans 14 residues. V shed 6 bases and J shed 0 bases, with 10 bases lying between them. CDR3 protein: CASSPTTSTDTQYF. The CDR3 nucleotides are TGTGCCAGCAGCCCGACCACTAGCACAGATACGCAGTATTTT.

A few counts support this clonotype. The DNA is left out, because the CDR3 cannot be placed on it with certainty; the CDR3 is given as TCRdb lists it. This chain uses TRBV19 with TRBJ1-5. CDR1 and CDR2 (germline): LNHDA, SQIVND (reference sequence). The CDR3 spans 16 residues, counting both ends. The CDR3 protein is CASSILAGHSNQPQHF.

The rearrangement joins TRBV7-6 to TRBJ2-7, with 7 positions matching TRBD1. Germline CDR1 is SGHVS and CDR2 is FNYEAQ. The CDR3 extends over 15 amino acids. V lost 5 bases to trimming and J lost 4 bases; unmatched junction nucleotides: 11. The CDR3 coding sequence is TGTGCCAGCAGCCCGAACCGGGACAGCCGGTACGAGCAGTACTTC. Its protein is CASSPNRDSRYEQYF.

This clonotype showed up just once. Relative to the germline gene, one junction end is altered; a read error may explain this. The chain has TRBV10-2 and TRBJ1-5; 8 nucleotides match TRBD1. The CDR3 covers 14 residues. CDR1 and CDR2 from the germline V gene are WSHSY and SAAADI. The CDR3 spells CTSSDRGPNQPQHF. CDR3 nucleotide sequence: TGCACCAGCAGTGACAGGGGTCCCAATCAGCCCCAGCATTTT.

The rearrangement uses TRBV7-9 and TRBJ2-7, with 16 bases aligning to TRBD2. The junction had 7 bases not matched to a gene; V was cut back by 0 bases and J by 2 bases. CDR3 length: 19 residues. Germline V gene sequence: CDR1 SEHNR, CDR2 FQNEAQ (reference sequence). The CDR3 region is CASSLAGLAGGPETYEQYF. The CDR3 nucleotides read TGTGCCAGCAGCTTAGCGGGACTAGCGGGAGGGCCGGAGACCTACGAGCAGTACTTC.

This clonotype was counted at least ten times. The rearrangement uses TRBV3-1 and TRBJ1-1, with no clear D. V was cut by 2 bases and J by 0 bases, with 16 bases left in between. Germline V gives CDR1 LGHDT, CDR2 YNNKEL (reference sequence). The CDR3 length is 17 residues. The CDR3 region has the DNA TGTGCCAGCAGCCAACCGGGCCCCCCTGAGCTGAACACTGAAGCTTTCTTT. This gives the protein CASSQPGPPELNTEAFF.

This clonotype was seen many times. V gene TRBV7-2 combines with J gene TRBJ2-1; D is undetermined. Germline V gene lookup returns CDR1 SGHTA and CDR2 FQGNSA. Trimming cost V 5 bases and J 9 bases, with 11 bases left between them. The CDR3 has 12 residues. The CDR3 region is CASSAGGGEQFF. The CDR3 nucleotides read TGTGCCAGCAGCGCAGGTGGCGGTGAGCAGTTCTTC.

This clonotype was recorded a few times. The chain couples TRBV4-1 to TRBJ1-3; D is undetermined. The germline V and J ends were trimmed by 2 bases and 0 bases, with 14 bases remaining between them. Germline V CDR1 and CDR2: MGHRA, YSYEKL. CDR3 length: 17 residues. The CDR3 loop reads CASSQSEIGRSGNTIYF. The CDR3 DNA reads as TGCGCCAGCAGCCAAAGTGAGATTGGACGCTCTGGAAACACCATATATTTT.

This clonotype was counted only a few times. The V and J genes are TRBV5-6 and TRBJ2-7; TRBD1 matches 9 bases. J gave up 6 bases and V 2 bases, and 12 bases lay outside the gene matches. The CDR3 sequence is 16 residues long. From germline, CDR1 is SGHDT and CDR2 YYEEEE. The CDR3 sequence: CASSFRAGTGMGEQYF. As DNA, the CDR3 is TGTGCCAGCAGCTTTCGGGCGGGGACAGGGATGGGCGAGCAGTACTTC.

This rearrangement joins TRBV14 to TRBJ1-3; D is undetermined. Deletions cut 4 bases from V and 2 bases from J, with 12 bases between. CDR3 length: 15 residues. Germline V lookup: CDR1 SGHDN, CDR2 FVKESK. DNA for the CDR3: TGTGCCAGCAGCCCCGTTACAAGGACTGGAAACACCATATATTTT. Translating it yields CASSPVTRTGNTIYF.

V is TRBV7-9 and J is TRBJ2-5; D remains ambiguous. With 5 bases removed from V and 4 bases from J, the gap between germline ends came to 23 bases. Germline V CDR1 and CDR2: SEHNR, FQNEAQ (reference sequence). The CDR3 spans 17 residues. The CDR3 DNA reads TGTGCCAGCAGCCTACGGATCTACCCTCAATTTAGAGAGACCCAGTACTTC. Encoded protein: CASSLRIYPQFRETQYF.

This clonotype has a count of ten or more. The gene calls are TRBV28 and TRBJ2-1, with D unresolved. This CDR3 is 16 amino acids long. V lost 2 bases, J lost 7 bases, and 18 bases lay in between. Germline V gene sequence: CDR1 MDHEN, CDR2 SYDVKM. In DNA form, the CDR3 reads TGTGCCAGCAGTTTAGCCAATACCCGCCCGAATAATGAGCAGTTCTTC. Translating it yields CASSLANTRPNNEQFF.

This clonotype was found many times. V and J are TRBV11-2 and TRBJ2-1; 11 positions agree with TRBD1. The V and J ends lost 6 bases and 8 bases, in that order; junction bases with no gene match: 9. The CDR3 length is 15 residues. Germline V lookup: CDR1 SGHAT, CDR2 FQNNGV. The CDR3 sequence: CASRKPGQGVHEQFF. CDR3 in DNA: TGTGCCAGCAGAAAACCGGGACAGGGGGTGCATGAGCAGTTCTTC.

The table lists this clonotype with many counts. V usage is TRBV20-1 and J usage is TRBJ1-1; 11 nucleotides align to TRBD1. Germline V lookup: CDR1 DFQATT, CDR2 SNEGSKA (reference sequence). Losses at the gene ends were 6 bases for V and 10 bases for J; bases not matched to a gene: 13. The CDR3 length is 14 residues. CDR3 loop: CSAIGTGGTVRAFF. The CDR3 DNA reads as TGCAGTGCAATAGGGACAGGGGGAACCGTAAGAGCTTTCTTT.

There are a few counts of this clonotype. This chain connects TRBV6-1 to TRBJ1-3; no clear D gene. Trimming removed 6 bases at V and 4 bases at J, with 13 bases between. The CDR3 runs 14 residues. Germline V lookup: CDR1 MNHNS, CDR2 SASEGT. Here the CDR3 reads CASSEARLGNTIYF. The CDR3 DNA is TGTGCCAGCAGCGAGGCTCGGCTAGGAAACACCATATATTTT.

The sample holds a few counts of this clonotype. This chain links TRBV18 with TRBJ1-5, with D perhaps matching TRBD1 (6 bases). V lost 5 bases and J 2 bases, leaving 16 bases between the germline ends. Germline CDR1 KGHSH, CDR2 LQKENI. The CDR3 consists of 16 residues. CDR3 bases: TGTGCCAGCTCAGCACAGGGTATAGAGGGCAATCAGCCCCAGCATTTT. The encoded protein is CASSAQGIEGNQPQHF.

Only a few counts were recorded for this clonotype. The gene calls are TRBV5-1 and TRBJ2-7; D perhaps matches TRBD2 (5 bases). The CDR3 spans 14 residues. Germline lookup yields CDR1 SGHRS and CDR2 YFSETQ. Trimming left V 0 bases short and J 3 bases short, with 10 bases between. CDR3: CASSLGSSIYEQYF. The CDR3 nucleotides are TGCGCCAGCAGCTTGGGATCTAGCATCTACGAGCAGTACTTC.

This clonotype was seen more than once but under ten times. CDR3 DNA: TGCGCCAGCAGCTTGGAAACAGGGCAAGAGACCCAGTACTTC. Translating it yields CASSLETGQETQYF. The chain is built from TRBV5-1 and TRBJ2-5; the D gene is possibly TRBD1 (6 bases). CDR1 and CDR2 (germline): SGHRS, YFSETQ. V was pared by 0 bases and J by 2 bases, with 8 bases between. This CDR3 comprises 14 residues.

This clonotype was seen repeatedly, ten times or more. This chain joins TRBV13 and TRBJ2-1; D is possibly TRBD1 or TRBD2 (6 bases each). Germline-derived CDR1 and CDR2 are PRHDT and FYEKMQ (reference sequence). The CDR3 sequence is 16 residues long. Trimming removed 1 base from V and 0 bases from J, with 10 bases in between. The CDR3 loop reads CASSLAGAVSYNEQFF. The CDR3 region has the DNA TGTGCCAGCAGCTTAGCGGGGGCGGTCTCCTACAATGAGCAGTTCTTC.

This sequence joins TRBV11-2 and TRBJ2-1, with 10 bases lining up with TRBD2. The CDR3 is 15 amino acids. V shed 0 bases, J shed 10 bases, and the junction held 6 bases outside the gene matches. In germline, CDR1 is SGHAT, CDR2 FQNNGV. For the CDR3, the DNA is TGTGCCAGCAGCTTAGATAGCGGGAGGTTTAACGAGCAGTTCTTC. Translating gives CASSLDSGRFNEQFF.

This CDR3 reads CSAPAGKPRGTEAFF. The CDR3 DNA reads TGCAGTGCCCCTGCGGGCAAGCCCCGGGGCACTGAAGCTTTCTTT. The chain couples TRBV20-1 to TRBJ1-1; D is uncertain. Germline V gene data show CDR1 as DFQATT and CDR2 as SNEGSKA (reference sequence). Trimming removed 6 bases at V and 4 bases at J, with 21 bases between. The CDR3 has 15 residues.

In this sample, this clonotype turned up many times. The chain has TRBV10-3 and TRBJ2-1; maybe TRBD1 (6 bases). CDR1 ENHRY and CDR2 SYGVKD come from the germline V gene. V lost 10 bases to trimming and J lost 9 bases, with 19 bases between them. The CDR3 runs 13 residues. The CDR3 bases are TGTGCCAACGCTTACAGGGAGTTGGGTGAGCAGTTCTTC. Amino acid sequence: CANAYRELGEQFF.

This clonotype was detected many times. In DNA form, the CDR3 reads TGTGCCAGCAGCCCGACTAGCGGGAGGAACGAGCAGTACTTC. Translated: CASSPTSGRNEQYF. V is TRBV13 and J is TRBJ2-7; 13 positions agree with TRBD2. Per germline, CDR1 PRHDT and CDR2 FYEKMQ (reference sequence). CDR3 length equals 14 residues. The J segment lost 5 bases and the V segment lost 5 bases, leaving 3 bases of the junction unmatched.